The rows below give T cell receptor beta chains drawn from one sample of a study of blood T cell repertoires in COVID-19. This table comes from immunoSEQ multiplex PCR, and its TCRdb copy is limited to in-frame clones, with some not included. The repertoire consists of more than 110,000 clones, with 70% to 90% occurring once and the leading ten covering less than 5.5%. Sequencing was carried out using PBMCs or T cells enriched from blood (not recorded which). These receptors originate from a man aged 45-60 years who had recovered from COVID-19. The CDR3 runs from the conserved cysteine through the conserved F or W. The D gene is left open where the match is weak. Part of the rows lack a size; the others show once, few, many or a class for expanded clones.

>TRBJ1-2|NA|TRBV19|NA
TGTGCCAGTAGTGAACGGGACACTCTAAACTATGGCTACACCTTC
CASSERDTLNYGYTF
>TRBJ2-6|NA|TRBV3-1/TRBV3-2|TRBD1
TGTGCCAGCAGCCATGGGACAGGTTACGCCTCTGGGGCCAACGTCCTGACTTTC
CASSHGTGYASGANVLTF
>TRBJ2-7|NA|TRBV11-3|NA
TGTGCCAGCAGCTTAGGTGCATCGGACAGTGAGCAGTACTTC
CASSLGASDSEQYF
>TRBJ1-3|NA|TRBV4-2|NA
TGTGCCAGCAGCATACAATTTGAACAAGGAAACACCATATATTTT
CASSIQFEQGNTIYF
>TRBJ1-5|NA|TRBV5-8|NA
TGTGCCAGCAGCTTGGGACTTCACCGGAATCAGCCCCAGCATTTT
CASSLGLHRNQPQHF
>TRBJ2-7|NA|TRBV7-2|NA
TGTGCCAGCAGCTTAGGACAGACGTCGCACTTC
CASSLGQTSHF
>TRBJ2-5|NA|TRBV2|NA
TGTGCCAGCACTGGGCCGGGAAGGGAGACCCAGTACTTC
CASTGPGRETQYF
>TRBJ1-5|NA|TRBV5-1|TRBD1
TGCGCCAGCAGCTTGGCGGACAGGGGGCAGCCCCAGCATTTT
CASSLADRGQPQHF
>TRBJ1-5|NA|TRBV7-8|TRBD1
TGTGCCAGCAGCTTAGCGCGCAGACAGGGGGGATGGCAGCCCCAGCATTTT
CASSLARRQGGWQPQHF
>TRBJ2-1|NA|TRBV2|NA
TGTGCCAGCAGTGAACTATATGAGCAGTTCTTC
CASSELYEQFF
>TRBJ1-6|NA|TRBV9|TRBD1
TGTGCCAGCAGCGTAAGGGACAGAAATAATTCACCCCTCCACTTT
CASSVRDRNNSPLHF
>TRBJ1-4|NA|TRBV19|TRBD1
TGTGCCAGTAGTAGGGGACAGATGGCAACTAATGAAAAACTGTTTTTT
CASSRGQMATNEKLFF
>TRBJ1-1|NA|TRBV11-3|NA
TGTGCCAGCAGCTTGCAGGGGATCAGTGAAGCTTTCTTT
CASSLQGISEAFF
>TRBJ1-1|NA|TRBV6-1|NA
TGTGCCAGCAGTGAAGCCGGCAGGGGCATGAACACTGAAGCTTTCTTT
CASSEAGRGMNTEAFF
>TRBJ1-5|NA|TRBV5-1|NA
TGCGCCAGCAGCTTGGAGCCGGGAGGCAATCAGCCCCAGCATTTT
CASSLEPGGNQPQHF
>TRBJ2-2|NA|TRBV5-1|TRBD2
TGCGCCAGCAGCTTAATTGGGTTGACTAGCGGGAGCGAAGACGGGGAGCTGTTTTTT
CASSLIGLTSGSEDGELFF
>TRBJ1-1|NA|TRBV9|TRBD1
TGTGCCAGCAGCGCTTGGGACAGGGGCTCTGAAGCTTTCTTT
CASSAWDRGSEAFF
>TRBJ1-1|NA|TRBV6-5|NA
TGTGCCAGCAGTTACACTCCTACAGACACTGAAGCTTTCTTT
CASSYTPTDTEAFF
>TRBJ2-2|NA|TRBV3-1/TRBV3-2|TRBD1
TGTGCCAGCAGCCATTACGACAGGGCCGGGGAGCTGTTTTTT
CASSHYDRAGELFF
>TRBJ1-1|once|TRBV7-6|NA
TGTGCCAGCAGCTTAGGTCGGTTGAACACTGAAGCTTTCTTT
CASSLGRLNTEAFF
>TRBJ1-2|NA|TRBV19|NA
TGTGCCAGTAGTCGGGACAATTATGGCTACACCTTC
CASSRDNYGYTF
>TRBJ1-5|NA|TRBV10-2|TRBD1
TGCGCCAGCAGGCCGGGACAGGGGGGAAATCAGCCCCAGCATTTT
CASRPGQGGNQPQHF
>TRBJ2-5|once|TRBV24-1|TRBD2
TGTGCCACCAGTGCCCCTGGGAGGGTTGAGACCCAGTACTTC
CATSAPGRVETQYF
>TRBJ1-1|NA|TRBV12-2|NA
TGTGCAAGTCGCCCAAACGAACAGCCCGTGAACACTGAAGCTTTCTTT
CASRPNEQPVNTEAFF
>TRBJ1-6|NA|TRBV18|NA
TGTGCCAGCTCCCCAGGCGCAGGCCATAATTCACCCCTCCACTTT
CASSPGAGHNSPLHF
>TRBJ1-2|NA|TRBV7-9|TRBD1
TGTGCCAGCAGCTGGACAGGGGCTAGTAGAGATGGCTACACCTTC
CASSWTGASRDGYTF
>TRBJ2-5|NA|TRBV11-2|TRBD2
TGTGCCAGCAGCTTAGCCCGAGCGGGGGGGATTCAAGAGACCCAGTACTTC
CASSLARAGGIQETQYF
>TRBJ2-7|NA|TRBV7-3|TRBD2
TGTGCCAGCAGCTTTATGGGACTAGCGGGAGTCAACGAGCAGTACTTC
CASSFMGLAGVNEQYF
>TRBJ2-1|NA|TRBV5-1|NA
TGCGCCAGCAGGCCGATACAGAACAATGAGCAGTTCTTC
CASRPIQNNEQFF
>TRBJ1-1|once|TRBV5-1|NA
TGCGCCAGCAGCTTACAAGGACAGAACACTGAAGCTTTCTTT
CASSLQGQNTEAFF
>TRBJ2-5|NA|TRBV7-6|NA
TGTGCCAGCAGCTTAACAGGCGAAGAGACCCAGTACTTC
CASSLTGEETQYF
>TRBJ1-2|NA|TRBV14|NA
TGTGCCAGCAGCCAAGAAGGGGAAAGGTTTATGACGGGCTATGGCTACACCTTC
CASSQEGERFMTGYGYTF
>TRBJ1-2|once|TRBV28|NA
TGTGCCAGCAGCCAGGTAAACTATGGCTACACCTTC
CASSQVNYGYTF
>TRBJ1-3|NA|TRBV7-9|NA
TGTGCCAGCAGCTTAGGCGGGGTTGGAAACACCATATATTTT
CASSLGGVGNTIYF
>TRBJ1-2|NA|TRBV7-2|NA
TGTGCCAGCAGCTTAGACAGGGCGTTTTCCTATGGCTACACCTTC
CASSLDRAFSYGYTF
>TRBJ2-4|NA|TRBV29-1|NA
TGCAGCGTTCGGGCAGGGAATGCCAAAAACATTCAGTACTTC
CSVRAGNAKNIQYF
>TRBJ2-5|once|TRBV13|TRBD1
TGTGCCAGCAGCTTAGAAACAGGGGCTGGCCTGATCCAAGAGACCCAGTACTTC
CASSLETGAGLIQETQYF
>TRBJ1-2|NA|TRBV5-1|NA
TGCGCCAGCAGCTTGGGTGGGGCAGTTTATGGCTACACCTTC
CASSLGGAVYGYTF
>TRBJ2-1|NA|TRBV5-1|TRBD1
TGCGCCAGCAGCTTGGGGACAGGCTACAATGAGCAGTTCTTC
CASSLGTGYNEQFF
>TRBJ1-3|NA|TRBV11-2|TRBD1
TGTGCCAGCAGCTTATGGGGCCGGACAGGGAGATCTGGAAACACCATATATTTT
CASSLWGRTGRSGNTIYF
>TRBJ1-6|once|TRBV7-2|TRBD1
TGTGCCAGCAGCTTAGAGGGACAGGGGGCTGGTTCACCCCTCCACTTT
CASSLEGQGAGSPLHF
>TRBJ1-6|NA|TRBV30|TRBD1
TGTGCCTGGAGTGAAAACAGGGGTTCACCCCTCCACTTT
CAWSENRGSPLHF
>TRBJ1-2|NA|TRBV28|NA
TGTGCCAGCAGAAGGGGGGGAGGCTATGGCTACACCTTC
CASRRGGGYGYTF
>TRBJ2-2|NA|TRBV6-5|TRBD2
TGTGCCAGTCAAGGTAGCGGGACGAACACCGGGGAGCTGTTTTTT
CASQGSGTNTGELFF
>TRBJ2-3|NA|TRBV5-1|TRBD1
TGCGCCAGCAGCCCAAGACAGGGGGCTCCAGATACGCAGTATTTT
CASSPRQGAPDTQYF
>TRBJ1-5|NA|TRBV18|NA
TGTGCCAGCTCACCACAAGGGGGAGATCAGCCCCAGCATTTT
CASSPQGGDQPQHF
>TRBJ1-3|NA|TRBV7-9|NA
TGTGCCAGCAGCTTACTCGGGATAAACACCATATATTTT
CASSLLGINTIYF
>TRBJ2-7|NA|TRBV28|NA
TGTGCCAGCAGTTTGCCCCTGGGTACAGGGCTCGACGAGCAGTACTTC
CASSLPLGTGLDEQYF
>TRBJ2-1|NA|TRBV4-1|NA
TGCGCCAGCAGCCAAATGGCCTTCTCCTACAATGAGCAGTTCTTC
CASSQMAFSYNEQFF
>TRBJ2-2|NA|TRBV18|TRBD1
TGTGCCAGCTCACCTCGGACAGGGGGCGACACCGGGGAGCTGTTTTTT
CASSPRTGGDTGELFF
>TRBJ1-1|NA|TRBV6-5|TRBD1
TGTGCCAGCAGGGACAGGGGGTACACTGAAGCTTTCTTT
CASRDRGYTEAFF
>TRBJ1-1|NA|TRBV5-1|NA
TGCGCCAGCAGCTTGAGCAGGGTTAACACTGAAGCTTTCTTT
CASSLSRVNTEAFF
>TRBJ2-5|NA|TRBV3-1/TRBV3-2|TRBD1
TGTGCCAGCAGCGCAGGAAGGGGGCGGCCACAAGAGACCCAGTACTTC
CASSAGRGRPQETQYF
>TRBJ1-1|NA|TRBV30|TRBD1
TGTGCCTGGAGTGTTAGGACAGGGAACACTGAAGCTTTCTTT
CAWSVRTGNTEAFF
>TRBJ2-7|NA|TRBV3-1/TRBV3-2|NA
TGTGCCAGCAGCCAAGATAGACTGGCCCACTCCTACGAGCAGTACTTC
CASSQDRLAHSYEQYF
>TRBJ2-2|once|TRBV5-4|TRBD2
TGTGCCAGCAGCCGCGGCGGGGGGGGCATTGCCGGGGAGCTGTTTTTT
CASSRGGGGIAGELFF
>TRBJ2-3|NA|TRBV28|NA
TGTGCCAGCAGTTTGATAGTCGGAGGAGGCACAGATACGCAGTATTTT
CASSLIVGGGTDTQYF
>TRBJ2-2|NA|TRBV19|TRBD1
TGTGCCAGTAGGCGACAGGGGGCGGGCACCGGGGAGCTGTTTTTT
CASRRQGAGTGELFF